This T cell receptor (beta chain) originates from a study of T-cell memory formation after mild COVID-19. Across the study: Across donors, TCR clusters were largely donor specific. Whole-study results and caveats: A second wave expanding day 15 to 37 was CD4+-biased; contracting clones were balanced. Whether second-wave clones peaking at day 37 were SARS-CoV-2 specific went unconfirmed.

V lost 0 bases, J lost 7 bases, and 15 bases lay in between. This CDR3 is built from 15 residues. Germline CDR1 and CDR2: SGHDN and FVKESK. TCRdb used MiXCR to reprocess the 5' RACE reads, holding one entry per CDR3 protein. The sample consists of approximately 400,000 distinct CDR3 sequences, under 20% of them appearing once. As concerns this clonotype: What it binds is not known.

The sequencing sample was made of PBMCs or a T cell subset sorted from them (not recorded which). This receptor was obtained from a man between 18 and 29 years old who had mild COVID-19 (a few samples of this study predate the infection). Cell type and time point are not known. The J gene is TRBJ1-2, the V gene TRBV14; D is undetermined. The CDR3 reads CASSQDLAGFSGYTF. Here the CDR3 DNA reads TGTGCCAGCAGCCAAGATCTTGCGGGGTTCTCTGGCTACACCTTC.